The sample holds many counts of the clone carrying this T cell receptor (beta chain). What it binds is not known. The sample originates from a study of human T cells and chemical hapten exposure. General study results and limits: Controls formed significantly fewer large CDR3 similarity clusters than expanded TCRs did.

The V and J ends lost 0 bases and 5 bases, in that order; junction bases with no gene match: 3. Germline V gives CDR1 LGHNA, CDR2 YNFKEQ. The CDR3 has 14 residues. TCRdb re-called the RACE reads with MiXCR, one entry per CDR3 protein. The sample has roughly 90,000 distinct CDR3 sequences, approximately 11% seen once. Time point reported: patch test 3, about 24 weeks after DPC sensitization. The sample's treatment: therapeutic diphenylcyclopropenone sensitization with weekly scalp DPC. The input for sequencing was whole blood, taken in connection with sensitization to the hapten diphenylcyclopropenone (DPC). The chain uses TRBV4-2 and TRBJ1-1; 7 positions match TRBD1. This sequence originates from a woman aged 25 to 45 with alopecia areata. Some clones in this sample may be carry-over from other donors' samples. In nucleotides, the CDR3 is TGTGCCAGCAGCCAAGACAGGGGGGGGACTGAAGCTTTCTTT. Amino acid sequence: CASSQDRGGTEAFF.